One sample yielded the 27 T cell receptor beta chains listed below, sequenced in a study of Ad26.COV2.S vaccination and SARS-CoV-2 variants. Profiling relied on immunoSEQ multiplex PCR, and the TCRdb table lists in-frame clones only, not all of them. The sample records roughly 180,000 clones, around 90% being singletons. Specimen: peripheral blood, collected after recovery from COVID-19. The receptors were sampled from a human donor who had recovered from COVID-19.

This clone appeared once. The chain is built from TRBV19 and TRBJ2-2; D gene uncertain. This CDR3 is built from 14 residues. The germline V and J ends were trimmed by 3 bases and 3 bases, with 8 bases remaining between them. Looked up from germline, CDR1 is LNHDA and CDR2 is SQIVND (reference sequence). The CDR3 bases are TGTGCCAGTAGTATTATGGCGGACACCGGGGAGCTGTTTTTT. Its protein is CASSIMADTGELFF.

The rearrangement uses TRBV14 and TRBJ2-5; a possible D gene is TRBD2 (5 bases). V lost 0 bases and J 5 bases, leaving 22 bases between the germline ends. Germline V CDR1 and CDR2: SGHDN, FVKESK. The CDR3 sequence is 18 residues long. In DNA form, the CDR3 reads TGTGCCAGCAGCCAAGATCGGGTGGCAGCGGCTCCGTGGGAGACCCAGTACTTC. Its protein product is CASSQDRVAAAPWETQYF.

Only one count was recorded for this clone. J is TRBJ1-2 and V is TRBV7-9; D remains unclear. Deletions cut 6 bases from V and 3 bases from J, with 17 bases between. The germline CDR1 and CDR2 sequences are SEHNR and FQNEAQ (reference sequence). The CDR3 consists of 15 residues. The DNA of the CDR3 is TGTGCCAGCAGTTACAGCAGCCGTTTAGACTATGGCTACACCTTC. It encodes CASSYSSRLDYGYTF.

The table lists this clone with a count of one. The rearrangement uses TRBV10-3 and TRBJ2-7, with TRBD1 matching over 10 bases. The CDR3 has 14 amino acids. Germline loops: CDR1 ENHRY, CDR2 SYGVKD. V was pared by 1 base and J by 3 bases, with 0 bases of the junction left unmatched. Written as DNA, the CDR3 is TGTGCCATCAGTGAGTGGGACAGGGGCTACGAGCAGTACTTC. It translates to CAISEWDRGYEQYF.

The V gene is TRBV19, the J gene TRBJ1-2, with D unresolved. Germline CDR1 and CDR2: LNHDA and SQIVND (reference sequence). Deletions cut 3 bases from V and 0 bases from J, with 8 bases between. This CDR3 has 14 amino acids. CDR3 sequence (DNA): TGTGCCAGTAGTATCGGTGCGGCTAACTATGGCTACACCTTC. This translates into CASSIGAANYGYTF.

This clone has just one count. V gene TRBV4-2 combines with J gene TRBJ2-5; 7 bases are a match to TRBD2. There are 15 residues in the CDR3. Trimming cost V 3 bases and J 3 bases; bases outside gene matches: 7. Looked up from germline, CDR1 is LGHNA and CDR2 is YNFKEQ. CDR3: CASSQAGDYEETQYF. Written as DNA, the CDR3 is TGTGCCAGCAGCCAGGCGGGAGATTACGAAGAGACCCAGTACTTC.

This clone has more than one count but fewer than ten. The same CDR3 can be traced to other DNA sequences in this sample. The rearrangement uses TRBV5-1 and TRBJ1-2; the D gene is possibly TRBD1 (5 bases). This CDR3 has 12 residues. Deletions cut 0 bases from V and 7 bases from J, with 7 bases between. CDR1 and CDR2 from the germline V gene are SGHRS and YFSETQ. This CDR3 reads CASSLERGGYTF. The CDR3 DNA sequence: TGCGCCAGCAGCTTGGAAAGGGGTGGCTACACCTTC.

This clone came up a few times. The chain carries TRBV5-1 and TRBJ2-7; D is ambiguous. The CDR3 is made up of 11 amino acids. Germline values: CDR1 SGHRS, CDR2 YFSETQ. V was clipped by 3 bases and J by 7 bases, with 8 bases between them. CDR3 DNA: TGCGCCAGCAGCTCACAGTGGGAGCAGTACTTC. The encoded protein is CASSSQWEQYF.

The V call is TRBV7-2, the J call TRBJ2-7; D gene ambiguous. The length of the CDR3 is 12 residues. CDR1 and CDR2 from the germline V gene are SGHTA and FQGNSA. The V end was cut by 6 bases, the J end by 3 bases, with 9 bases between. The CDR3 bases are TGTGCCAGCAGTGGAGATATCTACGAGCAGTACTTC. Protein: CASSGDIYEQYF.

The table lists this clone with a few counts. The chain uses TRBV18 and TRBJ1-5; the match to TRBD1 covers 8 bases. CDR3 length equals 14 residues. CDR1 is KGHSH, CDR2 LQKENI, per germline. The V segment lost 5 bases and the J segment 7 bases; nucleotides outside the gene matches: 7. DNA for the CDR3: TGTGCCAGCTCAGTAACAGGGGGAGGACAGCCCCAGCATTTT. This gives the protein CASSVTGGGQPQHF.

The rearrangement uses TRBV29-1 and TRBJ1-2; D perhaps matches TRBD1 (5 bases). Per germline, CDR1 SQVTM and CDR2 ANQGSEA. The CDR3 consists of 14 residues. V lost 6 bases to trimming and J lost 2 bases, with 16 bases between them. CDR3 sequence: CSVRGQGGNYGYTF. CDR3 DNA sequence: TGCAGCGTCCGAGGCCAGGGAGGGAACTATGGCTACACCTTC.

This chain connects TRBV10-1 to TRBJ2-1; 10 bases are a match to TRBD2. Germline-derived CDR1 and CDR2 are WNHNN and SYGVQD (reference sequence). The V segment lost 4 bases and the J segment 0 bases; nucleotides outside the gene matches: 6. This CDR3 is 17 amino acids long. The DNA for the CDR3 is TGCGCCAGCAGTGCCGGACTAGCGGACTACTCCTACAATGAGCAGTTCTTC. Amino acid sequence: CASSAGLADYSYNEQFF.

The J gene is TRBJ2-7, the V gene TRBV5-4; no reliable D call. Germline V gene sequence: CDR1 SGHNT, CDR2 YYREEE (reference sequence). Trimming took off 4 bases at V and 7 bases at J, with 15 bases between the two ends. The CDR3 consists of 13 residues. CDR3 bases: TGTGCCAGCAGCATTGACGCCCCTAGTGAGCAGTACTTC. It codes for CASSIDAPSEQYF.

J is TRBJ2-3 and V is TRBV5-1, with unresolved D. Germline CDR1 SGHRS, CDR2 YFSETQ. Deletions cut 0 bases from V and 3 bases from J, with 11 bases between. The CDR3 has 15 amino acids. The CDR3 bases are TGCGCCAGCAGCTTGGTAGGCTCCGGAACAGATACGCAGTATTTT. It encodes CASSLVGSGTDTQYF.

The CDR3 here is CASSAGTSGGADTQYF. The CDR3 region has the DNA TGTGCCAGCAGCGCCGGGACTAGCGGGGGTGCTGATACGCAGTATTTT. The V and J genes are TRBV9 and TRBJ2-3; 14 nucleotides match TRBD2. The germline V gene encodes CDR1 SGDLS and CDR2 YYNGEE. This CDR3 has 16 amino acids. The junction had 6 bases not matched to a gene; V was cut back by 3 bases and J by 6 bases.

This chain uses TRBV30 with TRBJ2-3; D gene uncertain. With 3 bases removed from V and 0 bases from J, the gap between germline ends came to 10 bases. This CDR3 has 14 residues. The germline V gene has CDR1 GTSNPN and CDR2 SVGIG (reference sequence). The CDR3 nucleotides are TGTGCCTGGAGGGGCATCGCTAGCACAGATACGCAGTATTTT. This encodes CAWRGIASTDTQYF.

The table lists this clone with a few counts. This chain joins TRBV9 and TRBJ1-2; D call uncertain. Germline CDR1 is SGDLS and CDR2 is YYNGEE. The CDR3 loop spans 15 amino acids. V was cut by 0 bases and J by 4 bases, with 13 bases left in between. CDR3 sequence (DNA): TGTGCCAGCAGCGTAGCTCTACACGATAGCTATGGCTACACCTTC. It yields the protein CASSVALHDSYGYTF.

The rearrangement joins TRBV28 to TRBJ1-5; weak D call: TRBD1 (5 bases). Germline CDR1 MDHEN, CDR2 SYDVKM. The CDR3 covers 19 residues. V was clipped by 7 bases and J by 0 bases, with 25 bases between them. Here the CDR3 DNA reads TGTGCCAGCACCTCTCAACGGGGGAGGGTGAAATATAGCAATCAGCCCCAGCATTTT. It codes for CASTSQRGRVKYSNQPQHF.

The chain has TRBV29-1 and TRBJ2-1; TRBD1 aligns across 8 bases. The CDR3 sequence is 13 residues long. V trimming: 3 bases; J trimming: 6 bases; junction bases outside the gene matches: 4. Germline values: CDR1 SQVTM, CDR2 ANQGSEA. CDR3 DNA sequence: TGCAGCGTTGAGACAGGGGCGTCCAATGAGCAGTTCTTC. Its translation: CSVETGASNEQFF.

This chain links TRBV7-9 with TRBJ2-3; D gene uncertain. Germline V gives CDR1 SEHNR, CDR2 FQNEAQ (reference sequence). The CDR3 covers 14 residues. V was pared by 0 bases and J by 5 bases, with 9 bases between. CDR3 residues: CASSLALERDTQYF. The CDR3 DNA follows: TGTGCCAGCAGCTTAGCCCTAGAGAGAGATACGCAGTATTTT.

This chain connects TRBV19 to TRBJ2-7; 12 bases align to TRBD2. Germline CDR1 LNHDA, CDR2 SQIVND (reference sequence). The CDR3 extends over 13 amino acids. Germline trimming cut 9 bases from V and 6 bases from J; bases unmatched to any gene: 6. In nucleotides, the CDR3 is TGTGCCAGCGGACTAGCGGGACGTCTCGAGCAGTACTTC. Protein sequence: CASGLAGRLEQYF.

V usage is TRBV3-1 (or the pseudogene TRBV3-2) and J usage is TRBJ2-6; D is possibly TRBD1 (6 bases). The CDR3 covers 17 residues. Germline-derived CDR1 and CDR2 are LGHDT and YNNKEL (reference sequence). V lost 4 bases and J lost 0, with 13 bases in between. The CDR3 loop reads CASSRTVLISGANVLTF. CDR3 nucleotides: TGTGCCAGCAGCCGGACAGTCCTTATCTCTGGGGCCAACGTCCTGACTTTC.

This chain connects TRBV28 to TRBJ1-3; maybe TRBD1 (6 bases). Germline V gene lookup returns CDR1 MDHEN and CDR2 SYDVKM. Deletions cut 5 bases from V and 0 bases from J, with 11 bases between. The CDR3 has 15 amino acids. The CDR3 region is CASSGQLTSGNTIYF. CDR3 in DNA: TGTGCCAGCAGTGGACAGTTAACCTCTGGAAACACCATATATTTT.

The chain employs TRBV5-4 and TRBJ2-3; D is perhaps TRBD2 (6 bases). V gave up 4 bases and J gave up 2 bases, with 20 bases separating them. The CDR3 has 17 residues. Germline V gene data show CDR1 as SGHNT and CDR2 as YYREEE (reference sequence). CDR3 residues: CASSPWGERVDTDTQYF. As DNA, the CDR3 is TGTGCCAGCAGCCCCTGGGGCGAGCGGGTGGACACAGATACGCAGTATTTT.

The CDR3 region is CASGKGTGRTDTQYF. CDR3 in DNA: TGTGCCAGTGGTAAGGGGACAGGCCGCACAGATACGCAGTATTTT. This rearrangement joins TRBV7-3 to TRBJ2-3; 8 positions match TRBD1. V dropped 9 bases and J dropped 1; count of bases not matched to a gene: 9. The CDR3 length is 15 residues. Germline V gene data show CDR1 as SGHTA and CDR2 as FQGTGA.

This chain uses TRBV19 with TRBJ2-2; TRBD1 aligns across 7 bases. CDR3 length: 13 amino acids. Germline lookup yields CDR1 LNHDA and CDR2 SQIVND (reference sequence). The V gene end was trimmed by 4 bases and the J gene end by 7 bases; junction bases not matched to a gene: 3. The DNA of the CDR3 is TGTGCCAGTAGTACCGACAGGGACGGGGAGCTGTTTTTT. It encodes CASSTDRDGELFF.

V is TRBV29-1 and J is TRBJ1-4, with unresolved D. The CDR3 is made up of 14 amino acids. From germline, CDR1 is SQVTM and CDR2 ANQGSEA. Trimming removed 7 bases at V and 0 bases at J, with 12 bases between. The CDR3 is CSAVQVATNEKLFF. In DNA, the CDR3 is TGCAGCGCTGTGCAGGTCGCAACTAATGAAAAACTGTTTTTT.